The 14 T cell receptor beta chains presented below share a single source sample, sequenced in a study of blood T cell repertoires in COVID-19. Here immunoSEQ multiplex PCR was the method, and the copy in TCRdb shows in-frame clones only, minus some. The sample lists roughly 41,000 clones, more than 75% occurring once. The sequencing input was peripheral blood. The receptors were sampled from a human donor in a cohort sampled during active COVID-19.

The chain recombines TRBV5-1 with TRBJ2-7; 9 positions match TRBD2. Trimming removed 4 bases from V and 5 bases from J; junction bases left unmatched: 4. Germline V gene sequence: CDR1 SGHRS, CDR2 YFSETQ. The CDR3 is 13 residues long. CDR3: CASSLSGSNEQYF. In DNA form, the CDR3 reads TGCGCCAGCAGCCTTAGCGGGAGCAACGAGCAGTACTTC.

V and J are TRBV12-1 and TRBJ1-1; the DNA was not compared with TRBD1, the D call given in the table. TRBV12-1 represents a pseudogene. The CDR3 is 14 residues long. The CDR3 sequence: CASSEGQGRPEAFF. CDR3 DNA: TGTGCCAGCAGCGAGGGACAGGGGCGCCCTGAAGCTTTCTTT.

This chain links TRBV15 with TRBJ2-7; D is perhaps TRBD2 (5 bases). The CDR3 length is 12 residues. Between the trimmed V and J ends, which lost 9 bases and 2 bases, there was a span of 11 bases. Germline-derived CDR1 and CDR2 are LNHNV and YYDKDF (reference sequence). In DNA form, the CDR3 reads TGTGCCACAGGTCGGGGTCCCTACGAGCAGTACTTC. Amino acid sequence: CATGRGPYEQYF.

The chain employs TRBV6-4 and TRBJ1-2; 7 positions agree with TRBD1. V trimming: 5 bases; J trimming: 4 bases; junction bases outside the gene matches: 1. The CDR3 is made up of 12 amino acids. Germline CDR1 MRHNA, CDR2 SNTAGT. The CDR3 DNA sequence: TGTGCCAGCAGTAGACAGGGCTATGGCTACACCTTC. As protein: CASSRQGYGYTF.

The rearrangement uses TRBV13 and TRBJ1-3; no clear D. CDR3 length: 14 amino acids. CDR1 and CDR2 (germline): PRHDT, FYEKMQ (reference sequence). With 2 bases removed from V and 6 bases from J, the gap between germline ends came to 11 bases. The CDR3 DNA is TGTGCCAGCAGCTTAACAGATGGATCAAACACCATATATTTT. Its translation: CASSLTDGSNTIYF.

The chain joins TRBV5-4 to TRBJ2-3, with 8 bases identical to TRBD1. The V gene's germline CDR1 is SGHNT and CDR2 YYREEE (reference sequence). The CDR3 is made up of 13 amino acids. Unmatched junction bases numbered 9, after V lost 10 bases and J lost 5 bases. CDR3 amino acids: CASLAGQEDTQYF. As DNA, the CDR3 is TGTGCCTCCCTGGCGGGACAGGAAGATACGCAGTATTTT.

This rearrangement joins TRBV3-1 (or the pseudogene TRBV3-2) to TRBJ2-5; 8 bases match TRBD1. Germline trimming cut 4 bases from V and 5 bases from J; bases unmatched to any gene: 9. From germline, CDR1 is LGHDT and CDR2 YNNKEL (reference sequence). The CDR3 totals 15 residues. Here the CDR3 DNA reads TGTGCCAGCAGCCCCTCGACAGGGGAAGGCGAGACCCAGTACTTC. This sequence encodes CASSPSTGEGETQYF.

The sample holds one count of this clone. J is TRBJ2-7 and V is TRBV11-3; 10 nucleotides match TRBD2. The CDR3 sequence is 17 residues long. Trimming removed 0 bases from V and 6 bases from J; junction bases left unmatched: 11. CDR1 SGHNT and CDR2 YENEEA come from the germline V gene. CDR3 nucleotide sequence: TGTGCCAGCAGCTTAGAGGTAATAGCGGGAGGTGCGGCCGAGCAGTACTTC. Its translation is CASSLEVIAGGAAEQYF.

The chain is built from TRBV11-3 and TRBJ2-7; tentative D call: TRBD1 (5 bases). The CDR3 is 14 residues long. Trimming stripped 3 bases from V and 0 bases from J, with 9 bases between. Germline-derived CDR1 and CDR2 are SGHNT and YENEEA. CDR3 DNA sequence: TGTGCCAGCAGCTTTAAGACAGACTCCTACGAGCAGTACTTC. Its translation: CASSFKTDSYEQYF.

This chain joins TRBV19 and TRBJ1-5, with unresolved D. The CDR3 extends over 15 amino acids. Germline V lookup: CDR1 LNHDA, CDR2 SQIVND (reference sequence). V was pared by 2 bases and J by 2 bases, with 10 bases between. The DNA for the CDR3 is TGTGCCAGTAGTATATGGCAGAATGGCAATCAGCCCCAGCATTTT. The encoded protein is CASSIWQNGNQPQHF.

The chain uses TRBV6-1 and TRBJ2-1; 8 nucleotides align to TRBD2. The CDR3 has 15 amino acids. The V segment lost 3 bases and the J segment 4 bases; nucleotides outside the gene matches: 5. CDR1 MNHNS and CDR2 SASEGT come from the germline V gene. The CDR3 DNA reads as TGTGCCAGCAGTGACCTAGCGGGCAGGTACAATGAGCAGTTCTTC. Its protein is CASSDLAGRYNEQFF.

V gene TRBV19 combines with J gene TRBJ2-7, with 10 nucleotides matching TRBD1. This CDR3 spans 15 amino acids. The V gene's germline CDR1 is LNHDA and CDR2 SQIVND (reference sequence). Losses at the gene ends were 5 bases for V and 7 bases for J; bases not matched to a gene: 11. DNA of the CDR3: TGTGCCAGTAGTGAGACCGGGACAGGGGCCCGTGAGCAGTACTTC. Translating it yields CASSETGTGAREQYF.

V usage is TRBV27 and J usage is TRBJ2-7; 11 bases are a match to TRBD1. This CDR3 has 14 residues. Per germline, CDR1 MNHEY and CDR2 SMNVEV (reference sequence). After removal of 7 bases from V and 7 bases from J, the junction contained 9 bases not matched to a gene. The CDR3 DNA reads as TGTGCCAGCACCTGGACAGGGGGCGCGAGGGAGCAGTACTTC. It yields the protein CASTWTGGAREQYF.

The CDR3 protein is CAWSRRGVSNQPQHF. CDR3 coding DNA: TGTGCCTGGAGCCGGCGGGGGGTTAGCAATCAGCCCCAGCATTTT. This chain joins TRBV30 and TRBJ1-5, with D tentatively TRBD1 (5 bases). Per the germline V gene, CDR1 is GTSNPN and CDR2 is SVGIG (reference sequence). This CDR3 is built from 15 residues. V was trimmed by 3 bases and J by 0 bases, leaving 12 bases between them.